This T cell receptor beta chain is from a study of blood T cells in healthy people across ages. As to this clonotype: The junction differs from germline at one of its ends, possibly a read error.

The sample providers were healthy Caucasian people from Russia, aged about 6 to 95. Alongside a J-beta primer mix, a sample-barcoded 5' primer served in a second PCR lasting about 7 to 12 cycles. MiXCR was run by TCRdb on the 5' RACE reads, yielding one entry per CDR3 protein. In the table there are 600,000 to 900,000 distinct CDR3 sequences, roughly 25% of which are singletons. This same sample was also part of a study on T cells of mothers and their children.

Sequencing used blood. The source is a boy between 10 and 17 years old in good health.

The CDR3 DNA follows: TGTGCCGGCAGCCAAGAGGCCCTTGACAATGAGCAGTTCTTC. Translating it yields CAGSQEALDNEQFF. V is TRBV3-1 and J is TRBJ2-7; D is uncertain. Judging by the DNA end, TRBJ2-1 fits better; the J call may be wrong. CDR1 and CDR2 from the germline V gene are LGHDT and YNNKEL (reference sequence). The CDR3 totals 14 residues.